A selection of T cell receptor beta chains follows, all from one sample in a study of cytomegalovirus exposure and HLA in healthy donors. Only in-frame clones appear in the TCRdb table, and some are missing; sequencing was by immunoSEQ multiplex PCR. The sample consists of approximately 150,000 clones, approximately 81% of them appearing once. The sample was PBMCs. Source of these receptors: a woman aged 25 to 39 in good health and CMV-seropositive. Both conserved end residues are part of each CDR3. A D gene is named only where the DNA matches it firmly. Size is omitted from some rows. Given values are once, few, many or a class for expanded clones.

clone_size d_call j_call v_call cdr3_aa cdr3_nt
- TRBD1 TRBJ2-5 TRBV7-2 CASSGQGQETQYF TGTGCCAGCAGCGGACAGGGGCAAGAGACCCAGTACTTC
- - TRBJ1-2 TRBV6-5 CASWGEYGYTF TGTGCCAGCTGGGGGGAGTATGGCTACACCTTC
- TRBD1 TRBJ2-7 TRBV7-8 CASSRLTGAEQYF TGTGCCAGCAGCCGATTGACAGGGGCCGAGCAGTACTTC
few TRBD1 TRBJ2-3 TRBV11-3 CASSPGRGRGDTQYF TGTGCCAGCAGCCCTGGCAGGGGGCGTGGAGATACGCAGTATTTT
few TRBD1 TRBJ2-7 TRBV4-1 CASSQGRTGANYEQYF TGCGCCAGCAGCCAAGGTCGGACAGGGGCCAACTACGAGCAGTACTTC
- TRBD1 TRBJ1-2 TRBV7-2 CASSYSTGTNYGYTF TGTGCCAGCAGCTACTCGACAGGGACTAACTATGGCTACACCTTC
- - TRBJ2-3 TRBV7-9 CASSPTSKGDTQYF TGTGCCAGCAGCCCGACCTCCAAGGGGGATACGCAGTATTTT
- - TRBJ2-3 TRBV7-8 CASSSASRGFHTQYF TGTGCCAGCAGCTCGGCTAGCCGCGGTTTCCATACGCAGTATTTT
- - TRBJ2-3 TRBV10-3 CAINPSPTDTQYF TGTGCCATCAACCCTAGCCCCACAGATACGCAGTATTTT
- TRBD2 TRBJ2-3 TRBV15 CATSREPGGASYTQYF TGTGCCACCAGCAGAGAGCCGGGGGGGGCCTCATATACGCAGTATTTT
- TRBD2 TRBJ2-1 TRBV7-2 CASSQGLAENEQFF TGTGCCAGCAGCCAGGGACTAGCGGAGAATGAGCAGTTCTTC
once TRBD1 TRBJ2-3 TRBV7-6 CASSPSRDRVGTDTQYF TGTGCCAGCAGCCCGTCCCGGGACAGGGTGGGCACAGATACGCAGTATTTT
few - TRBJ2-7 TRBV5-5 CASSLSQGPEQYF TGTGCCAGCAGCTTGAGCCAGGGTCCCGAGCAGTACTTC
- - TRBJ2-5 TRBV7-8 CASSLVVAAETQYF TGTGCCAGCAGCTTAGTTGTGGCAGCGGAGACCCAGTACTTC
- - TRBJ2-5 TRBV2 CASSDRWETQYF TGTGCCAGCAGTGACAGGTGGGAGACCCAGTACTTC
- TRBD1 TRBJ1-2 TRBV19 CASSISRTGGYGYTF TGTGCCAGTAGTATAAGTCGGACAGGGGGCTATGGCTACACCTTC
- TRBD1 TRBJ1-2 TRBV4-1 CASSSGGTGYYGYTF TGCGCCAGCAGTTCGGGCGGGACAGGGTACTATGGCTACACCTTC
- TRBD1 TRBJ1-1 TRBV7-3 CASSELGTARGAFF TGTGCCAGCAGCGAACTCGGGACAGCCAGGGGAGCTTTCTTT
- - TRBJ1-1 TRBV5-1 CASSPRAGDTEAFF TGCGCCAGCAGCCCGAGGGCGGGGGACACTGAAGCTTTCTTT
- TRBD1 TRBJ1-6 TRBV2 CASSENRQGNSPLHF TGTGCCAGCAGTGAAAATCGACAGGGTAATTCACCCCTCCACTTT
many - TRBJ1-2 TRBV6-1 CASTLDSYGYTF TGTGCCAGCACCTTGGACAGCTATGGCTACACCTTC
- TRBD1 TRBJ1-1 TRBV9 CASSSQGATATEAFF TGTGCCAGCAGCTCCCAGGGGGCGACGGCCACTGAAGCTTTCTTT
few - TRBJ1-1 TRBV28 CASTPFPSTNTEAFF TGTGCCAGCACCCCGTTCCCTTCTACGAACACTGAAGCTTTCTTT
- TRBD2 TRBJ2-2 TRBV27 CASSHWTSGEDGELFF TGTGCCAGCAGTCATTGGACTAGCGGGGAAGACGGGGAGCTGTTTTTT
- TRBD1 TRBJ1-6 TRBV7-9 CASTQGADSPLHF TGTGCCAGTACACAGGGGGCCGATTCACCCCTCCACTTT
- - TRBJ1-1 TRBV25-1 CASCRGLDTEAFF TGTGCCAGCTGCCGGGGGTTGGACACTGAAGCTTTCTTT
- - TRBJ1-1 TRBV29-1 CSVEVTVDTEAFF TGCAGCGTTGAGGTCACGGTTGACACTGAAGCTTTCTTT
- TRBD1 TRBJ1-2 TRBV6-1 CASSQTGGGGYTF TGTGCCAGCAGTCAGACAGGGGGCGGCGGCTACACCTTC
- - TRBJ1-2 TRBV9 CASSGGGGTTFENYGYTF TGTGCCAGCAGCGGGGGGGGCGGGACTACCTTCGAGAACTATGGCTACACCTTC
- - TRBJ1-2 TRBV19 CASSIDYYNYGYTF TGTGCCAGTAGTATAGACTACTACAACTATGGCTACACCTTC
- TRBD2 TRBJ2-3 TRBV14 CASSQRGGPTDTQYF TGTGCCAGCAGCCAACGGGGGGGCCCCACAGATACGCAGTATTTT
- TRBD1 TRBJ1-5 TRBV7-8 CASSLTGGDQPQHF TGTGCCAGCAGCCTTACAGGGGGCGATCAGCCCCAGCATTTT
- - TRBJ2-7 TRBV5-1 CASRFGENYEQYF TGCGCCAGCAGGTTCGGGGAAAACTACGAGCAGTACTTC
few TRBD1 TRBJ1-1 TRBV6-6 CASSHGQGRGTEAFF TGTGCCAGCAGTCACGGACAGGGCAGGGGCACTGAAGCTTTCTTT
- TRBD1 TRBJ1-6 TRBV2 CASSIVDRENSPLHF TGTGCCAGCAGTATCGTCGACAGGGAGAATTCACCCCTCCACTTT
few TRBD1 TRBJ2-7 TRBV4-2 CASSQAGTGERYEQYF TGTGCCAGCAGCCAAGCAGGGACAGGGGAGAGGTACGAGCAGTACTTC
- TRBD1 TRBJ2-7 TRBV18 CASSPPGQGAYEQYF TGTGCCAGCTCACCGCCGGGACAGGGGGCCTACGAGCAGTACTTC
- - TRBJ1-1 TRBV10-3 CAISDSRVGNTEAFF TGTGCCATCAGTGATAGCAGGGTCGGGAACACTGAAGCTTTCTTT
- - TRBJ1-2 TRBV4-3 CASSLYVWGEVDYGYTF TGCGCCAGCAGCCTATATGTATGGGGGGAGGTTGACTATGGCTACACCTTC
few - TRBJ1-5 TRBV7-3 CASSSQGDQPQHF TGTGCCAGCAGCTCACAGGGTGATCAGCCCCAGCATTTT
- - TRBJ1-1 TRBV30 CAWSVSRGGAFF TGTGCCTGGAGCGTATCCAGGGGAGGGGCTTTCTTT
- - TRBJ1-5 TRBV6-5 CASSYSSGYQPQHF TGTGCCAGCAGTTACTCGTCAGGGTATCAGCCCCAGCATTTT
- - TRBJ1-6 TRBV6-5 CASQRQINSPLHF TGTGCCAGTCAGAGGCAGATTAATTCACCCCTCCACTTT
- - TRBJ2-4 TRBV9 CASSAQQGWGKNIQYF TGTGCCAGCAGCGCCCAACAGGGATGGGGCAAAAACATTCAGTACTTC
once - TRBJ2-7 TRBV5-1 CASSYHLGQYF TGCGCCAGCAGCTACCACCTGGGCCAGTACTTC
- TRBD2 TRBJ2-5 TRBV10-3 CAISESGGREETQYF TGTGCCATCAGTGAGAGCGGGGGCCGGGAGGAGACCCAGTACTTC